A single sample is the source of the 10 T cell receptor beta chains below, sequenced in a study of technical replicates of blood from a few donors. This table comes from immunoSEQ multiplex PCR, and its TCRdb copy is limited to in-frame clones, with some not included. The sample has 67,000 or so clones; around nine tenths are singletons. Sequenced sample: T cells isolated from PBMCs. The receptors here all came from a human donor in good health.

The V and J genes are TRBV10-3 and TRBJ2-3; 12 nucleotides line up with TRBD2. Trimming at V came to 6 bases and at J to 6 bases, leaving 1 base not matched to a gene. The CDR3 has 13 amino acids. CDR1 is ENHRY and CDR2 is SYGVKD in the germline V gene. CDR3 amino acids: CAIRGLAGDTQYF. DNA for the CDR3: TGTGCCATCAGGGGACTAGCGGGCGATACGCAGTATTTT.

V is TRBV5-6 and J is TRBJ2-7; 7 bases align to TRBD1. In germline, CDR1 is SGHDT, CDR2 YYEEEE. The junction had 10 bases not matched to a gene; V was cut back by 4 bases and J by 6 bases. This CDR3 is built from 14 residues. The CDR3 nucleotides read TGTGCCAGCAGCACAATCTTGACAGGGATCGAGCAGTACTTC. Protein product: CASSTILTGIEQYF.

The chain joins TRBV5-1 to TRBJ1-1, with D possibly matching TRBD1 (5 bases). V lost 2 bases and J lost 1, with 9 bases in between. The length of the CDR3 is 14 residues. Germline V gene data show CDR1 as SGHRS and CDR2 as YFSETQ. The CDR3 loop is CASSLRQKNTEAFF. The CDR3 DNA sequence: TGCGCCAGCAGCTTAAGACAGAAGAACACTGAAGCTTTCTTT.

CDR3 nucleotides: TGTGCCAGCAGTTATGGGGCCTCTGGAAACACCATATATTTT. It specifies CASSYGASGNTIYF. The chain uses TRBV6-6 and TRBJ1-3; possible D gene TRBD1, 5 bases. Trimming left V 3 bases short and J 0 bases short, with 6 bases between. The CDR3 consists of 14 residues. The germline gives CDR1 MNHNY, CDR2 SVGAGI (reference sequence).

CDR3 sequence (DNA): TGTGCCAGTAACCTGGGACAGGGCCCCACCGGGGAGCTGTTTTTT. It yields the protein CASNLGQGPTGELFF. This chain connects TRBV19 to TRBJ2-2; TRBD1 agrees at 9 bases. Germline loops: CDR1 LNHDA, CDR2 SQIVND (reference sequence). V lost 7 bases, J lost 4 bases, and 7 bases stayed unmatched. This CDR3 is 15 amino acids long.

The chain has TRBV27 and TRBJ2-1; D not resolved. Germline V gives CDR1 MNHEY, CDR2 SMNVEV (reference sequence). V was trimmed by 3 bases and J by 5 bases, leaving 11 bases between them. The CDR3 consists of 14 residues. CDR3 in amino acids: CASSFSKTHNEQFF. CDR3 DNA: TGTGCCAGCAGTTTCTCCAAGACTCACAATGAGCAGTTCTTC.

The CDR3 loop is CAWSVPHRTDTDTQYF. The CDR3, as DNA: TGTGCCTGGAGTGTACCCCATCGGACTGACACAGATACGCAGTATTTT. The rearrangement joins TRBV30 to TRBJ2-3; TRBD2 is a possible D gene (5 bases). Per germline, CDR1 GTSNPN and CDR2 SVGIG (reference sequence). The CDR3 extends over 16 amino acids. Trimming took off 0 bases at V and 2 bases at J, with 15 bases between the two ends.

The chain employs TRBV4-2 and TRBJ1-2; TRBD1 matches at 7 bases. Germline V gives CDR1 LGHNA, CDR2 YNFKEQ. Trimming cost V 4 bases and J 7 bases; bases outside gene matches: 9. The CDR3 sequence is 14 residues long. CDR3 sequence (DNA): TGTGCCAGCAGCCCGGCGGAGGGGGCGGGTGGCTACACCTTC. Translation: CASSPAEGAGGYTF.

The chain has TRBV6-6 and TRBJ1-5; a possible D gene is TRBD1 (5 bases). This CDR3 has 14 amino acids. Germline V lookup: CDR1 MNHNY, CDR2 SVGAGI (reference sequence). V shed 5 bases and J shed 4 bases, with 12 bases lying between them. CDR3 nucleotides: TGTGCCAGCAGTACGACAGCTTCTAATCAGCCCCAGCATTTT. Its protein product is CASSTTASNQPQHF.

Concerning this clone: Sequence at one end of the junction differs from germline and may be a read error. J is TRBJ2-7 and V is TRBV19; TRBD2 matches at 12 bases. Germline CDR1 LNHDA, CDR2 SQIVND (reference sequence). The CDR3 contains 15 residues. CDR3 protein: CASSMTSGSSYDQYF. The CDR3 DNA is TGTGCCAGTAGCATGACTAGCGGGAGCTCCTACGACCAGTACTTC.